The 8 T cell receptor beta chains below were found in one sample sequenced in a study of T cell responses to AZD1222 COVID-19 vaccine. Assay used: immunoSEQ multiplex PCR; TCRdb lists only in-frame clones, some missing. The sample lists roughly 150,000 clones, 80% to 95% occurring once. Specimen: peripheral blood, collected 28 days after the second AZD1222 dose. The receptors were sampled from an adult who received the AZD1222 COVID-19 vaccine.

V usage is TRBV6-2 or TRBV6-3 and J usage is TRBJ2-2, with 11 bases identical to TRBD2. In germline, CDR1 is MNHEY, CDR2 SVGEGT. V lost 2 bases and J lost 1; bases outside the gene matches: 6. The CDR3 has 18 residues. The CDR3: CASSYVLAGGRNTGELFF. The CDR3 nucleotides read TGTGCCAGCAGTTACGTCCTAGCGGGAGGACGGAACACCGGGGAGCTGTTTTTT.

This chain uses TRBV2 with TRBJ1-5; D remains unclear. CDR3 length: 15 amino acids. From germline, CDR1 is SNHLY and CDR2 FYNNEI. V lost 4 bases, J lost 3 bases, and 13 bases lay in between. CDR3 sequence: CASSGEQLNNQPQHF. The CDR3 DNA is TGTGCCAGCAGTGGGGAACAGCTAAACAATCAGCCCCAGCATTTT.

The V gene is TRBV30, the J gene TRBJ1-6, with 7 bases matching TRBD1. CDR3 size: 13 residues. With 7 bases clipped from V and 4 bases from J, the junction kept 4 bases outside the gene matches. The germline V gene encodes CDR1 GTSNPN and CDR2 SVGIG (reference sequence). The CDR3: CASQQGYNSPLHF. The CDR3 coding sequence is TGTGCCTCACAACAGGGGTATAATTCACCCCTCCACTTT.

This clone was observed a few times. The V gene is TRBV14, the J gene TRBJ1-6; D gene uncertain. Germline CDR1 is SGHDN and CDR2 is FVKESK. The CDR3 length is 13 residues. V was clipped by 0 bases and J by 10 bases, with 7 bases between them. Here the CDR3 DNA reads TGTGCCAGCAGCCAAGAGGCAAGATCACCCCTCCACTTT. The encoded protein is CASSQEARSPLHF.

V and J are TRBV3-1 (or the pseudogene TRBV3-2) and TRBJ1-5, with D possibly being TRBD1 (5 bases). The ends were cut back, 1 base at V and 2 bases at J, with 15 bases in the middle. The germline V gene encodes CDR1 LGHDT and CDR2 YNNKEL (reference sequence). The CDR3 consists of 17 residues. The CDR3 spells CASSQGMGGEGNQPQHF. The CDR3 DNA follows: TGTGCCAGCAGCCAAGGCATGGGGGGGGAGGGCAATCAGCCCCAGCATTTT.

The J gene is TRBJ2-5, the V gene TRBV18; TRBD2 matches at 16 bases. The CDR3 sequence is 18 residues long. V was pared by 3 bases and J by 5 bases, with 9 bases of the junction left unmatched. Per the germline V gene, CDR1 is KGHSH and CDR2 is LQKENI. CDR3 DNA sequence: TGTGCCAGCTCACCGGGGACTAGCGGGAGGGCCGGGACCGAGACCCAGTACTTC. Protein: CASSPGTSGRAGTETQYF.

The chain combines TRBV21-1 with TRBJ1-6; the D call in the table, TRBD1, was not verified against the DNA. TRBV21-1 is listed as a pseudogene. The CDR3 is made up of 15 amino acids. The CDR3 reads CASSKARAQGTRGNF. In DNA, the CDR3 is TGTGCCAGCAGCAAAGCCCGGGCACAGGGGACCCGAGGGAACTTT.

This clone showed up just a few times. The V call is TRBV7-2, the J call TRBJ2-7; 8 bases are shared with TRBD1. The CDR3 contains 17 residues. Unmatched junction bases numbered 12, after V lost 1 base and J lost 4 bases. Germline-derived CDR1 and CDR2 are SGHTA and FQGNSA. CDR3 nucleotide sequence: TGTGCCAGCAGCTTAGTAGGACAGGGCCGACTCCTGTACGAGCAGTACTTC. Amino acid sequence: CASSLVGQGRLLYEQYF.